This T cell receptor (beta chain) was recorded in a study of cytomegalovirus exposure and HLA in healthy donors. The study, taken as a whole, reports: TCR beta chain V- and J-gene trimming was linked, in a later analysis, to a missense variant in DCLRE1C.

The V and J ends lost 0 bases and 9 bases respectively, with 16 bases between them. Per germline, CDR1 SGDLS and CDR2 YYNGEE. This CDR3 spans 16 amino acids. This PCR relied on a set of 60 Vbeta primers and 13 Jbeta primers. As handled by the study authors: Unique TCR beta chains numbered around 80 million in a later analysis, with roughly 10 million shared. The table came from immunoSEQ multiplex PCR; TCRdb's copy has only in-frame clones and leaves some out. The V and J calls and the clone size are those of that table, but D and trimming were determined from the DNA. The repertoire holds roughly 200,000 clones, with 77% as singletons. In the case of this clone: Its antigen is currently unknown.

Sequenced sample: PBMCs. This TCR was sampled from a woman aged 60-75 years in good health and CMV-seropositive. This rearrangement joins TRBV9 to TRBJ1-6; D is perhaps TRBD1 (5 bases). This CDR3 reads CASSVGGQGSLSPLHF. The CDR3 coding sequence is TGTGCCAGCAGCGTAGGCGGCCAGGGCTCACTTTCACCCCTCCACTTT.